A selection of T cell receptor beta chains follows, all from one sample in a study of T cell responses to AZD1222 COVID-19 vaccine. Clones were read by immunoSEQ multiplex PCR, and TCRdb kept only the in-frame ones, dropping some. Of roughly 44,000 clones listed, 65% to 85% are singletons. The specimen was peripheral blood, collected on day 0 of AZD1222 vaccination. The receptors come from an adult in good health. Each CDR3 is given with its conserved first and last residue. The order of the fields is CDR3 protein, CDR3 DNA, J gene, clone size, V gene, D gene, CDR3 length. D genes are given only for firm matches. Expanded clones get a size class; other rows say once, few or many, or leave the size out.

CDR3aa: CASSLVEGIGNQPQHF; CDR3nt: TGTGCCAGCAGCCTAGTGGAGGGTATAGGCAATCAGCCCCAGCATTTT; j_gene: TRBJ1-5; abundance: .; v_gene: TRBV28; d_gene: .; len: 16
CDR3aa: CASSETANYGYTF; CDR3nt: TGTGCCAGCAGTGAGACAGCTAACTATGGCTACACCTTC; j_gene: TRBJ1-2; abundance: .; v_gene: TRBV2; d_gene: .; len: 13
CDR3aa: CASSLAGGLRSPLHF; CDR3nt: TGTGCCAGCAGCTTAGCGGGGGGGTTAAGGTCACCCCTCCACTTT; j_gene: TRBJ1-6; abundance: .; v_gene: TRBV11-3; d_gene: .; len: 15
CDR3aa: CASSGPGSGRASEQFF; CDR3nt: TGTGCCAGCAGTGGGCCGGGGAGCGGGAGGGCCAGCGAGCAGTTCTTC; j_gene: TRBJ2-1; abundance: .; v_gene: TRBV28; d_gene: TRBD2; len: 16
CDR3aa: CAWSSLTYEQYF; CDR3nt: TGTGCCTGGAGCTCACTCACCTACGAGCAGTACTTC; j_gene: TRBJ2-7; abundance: once; v_gene: TRBV30; d_gene: .; len: 12
CDR3aa: CASGGRPYEQYF; CDR3nt: TGTGCCAGCGGGGGCAGGCCCTACGAGCAGTACTTC; j_gene: TRBJ2-7; abundance: .; v_gene: TRBV2; d_gene: .; len: 12
CDR3aa: CASSGEAGGTDTQYF; CDR3nt: TGTGCCAGCAGCGGGGAAGCGGGGGGCACAGATACGCAGTATTTT; j_gene: TRBJ2-3; abundance: .; v_gene: TRBV9; d_gene: TRBD2; len: 15
CDR3aa: CASSQGPGQGVLNTEAFF; CDR3nt: TGCGCCAGCAGCCAAGGGCCGGGACAGGGGGTTTTGAACACTGAAGCTTTCTTT; j_gene: TRBJ1-1; abundance: .; v_gene: TRBV4-1; d_gene: TRBD1; len: 18
CDR3aa: CAWSVRGTGGNQPQHF; CDR3nt: TGTGCCTGGAGTGTACGAGGGACAGGGGGCAATCAGCCCCAGCATTTT; j_gene: TRBJ1-5; abundance: once; v_gene: TRBV30; d_gene: TRBD1; len: 16
CDR3aa: CASSLSDRGGAFF; CDR3nt: TGTGCCAGCAGTTTATCGGACAGGGGGGGAGCTTTCTTT; j_gene: TRBJ1-1; abundance: .; v_gene: TRBV28; d_gene: TRBD1; len: 13
CDR3aa: CASSLDGEQFF; CDR3nt: TGTGCCAGCAGCTTAGATGGGGAGCAGTTCTTC; j_gene: TRBJ2-1; abundance: .; v_gene: TRBV11-2; d_gene: .; len: 11
CDR3aa: CASSQDGASSKYF; CDR3nt: TGTGCCAGCAGCCAAGATGGGGCTAGCTCCAAGTACTTC; j_gene: TRBJ2-7; abundance: .; v_gene: TRBV4-2; d_gene: .; len: 13
CDR3aa: CAISENGRINQPQHF; CDR3nt: TGTGCCATCAGTGAAAACGGAAGGATTAATCAGCCCCAGCATTTT; j_gene: TRBJ1-5; abundance: .; v_gene: TRBV10-3; d_gene: .; len: 15
CDR3aa: CASSPRLAGVTYEQYF; CDR3nt: TGTGCCAGCTCACCACGACTCGCGGGAGTCACCTACGAGCAGTACTTC; j_gene: TRBJ2-7; abundance: .; v_gene: TRBV18; d_gene: TRBD2; len: 16
CDR3aa: CASSLEGGSGNTIYF; CDR3nt: TGTGCCAGCTCACTAGAAGGGGGCTCTGGAAACACCATATATTTT; j_gene: TRBJ1-3; abundance: .; v_gene: TRBV18; d_gene: .; len: 15
CDR3aa: CASKPTWTGAQPQHF; CDR3nt: TGTGCCAGCAAACCCACCTGGACAGGGGCTCAGCCCCAGCATTTT; j_gene: TRBJ1-5; abundance: few; v_gene: TRBV6-5; d_gene: TRBD1; len: 15
CDR3aa: CASSPNSPWYTSNEQFF; CDR3nt: TGTGCCAGCAGCCCAAACTCCCCCTGGTACACCTCCAATGAGCAGTTCTTC; j_gene: TRBJ2-1; abundance: .; v_gene: TRBV9; d_gene: .; len: 17
CDR3aa: CASSPDFFRDRGFCYTGELFF; CDR3nt: TGTGCCAGCAGCCCCGATTTCTTTCGGGACAGGGGGTTCTGTTACACCGGGGAGCTGTTTTTT; j_gene: TRBJ2-2; abundance: .; v_gene: TRBV21-1; d_gene: .; len: 21
CDR3aa: CASSDTGGLVDTQYF; CDR3nt: TGTGCCAGTAGTGACACAGGGGGCCTGGTAGATACGCAGTATTTT; j_gene: TRBJ2-3; abundance: .; v_gene: TRBV19; d_gene: TRBD1; len: 15
CDR3aa: CAISDILGAVPGERF; CDR3nt: TGTGCCATCAGTGATATCTTGGGCGCGGTACCGGGGGAGAGATTC; j_gene: TRBJ1-2; abundance: once; v_gene: TRBV10-3; d_gene: .; len: 15
CDR3aa: CASSNGPGGDTQYF; CDR3nt: TGCGCCAGCAGCAACGGCCCTGGGGGAGATACGCAGTATTTT; j_gene: TRBJ2-3; abundance: .; v_gene: TRBV5-1; d_gene: .; len: 14
CDR3aa: CASRPRQGATEAFF; CDR3nt: TGTGCCAGCAGACCCCGGCAGGGGGCCACTGAAGCTTTCTTT; j_gene: TRBJ1-1; abundance: .; v_gene: TRBV2; d_gene: TRBD1; len: 14
CDR3aa: CASSSEQAGGHETQYF; CDR3nt: TGTGCCAGCAGCTCAGAACAAGCGGGGGGGCATGAGACCCAGTACTTC; j_gene: TRBJ2-5; abundance: few; v_gene: TRBV5-4; d_gene: TRBD2; len: 16
CDR3aa: CASSTRDRGANQPQHF; CDR3nt: TGTGCCAGTAGTACTCGGGACCGGGGAGCAAATCAGCCCCAGCATTTT; j_gene: TRBJ1-5; abundance: .; v_gene: TRBV19; d_gene: .; len: 16
CDR3aa: CASSLMTGSGNTIYF; CDR3nt: TGTGCCAGCAGTCTCATGACAGGGTCCGGAAACACCATATATTTT; j_gene: TRBJ1-3; abundance: .; v_gene: TRBV28; d_gene: TRBD1; len: 15
CDR3aa: CASRLGGQETQYF; CDR3nt: TGTGCCAGCAGGTTGGGGGGGCAGGAGACCCAGTACTTC; j_gene: TRBJ2-5; abundance: .; v_gene: TRBV2; d_gene: .; len: 13
CDR3aa: CATSDSSSYEQYF; CDR3nt: TGTGCCACCAGTGATTCCTCCTCCTACGAGCAGTACTTC; j_gene: TRBJ2-7; abundance: .; v_gene: TRBV24-1; d_gene: .; len: 13
CDR3aa: CASSGMGSYNSPLHF; CDR3nt: TGTGCCAGCAGTGGTATGGGCTCCTATAATTCACCCCTCCACTTT; j_gene: TRBJ1-6; abundance: .; v_gene: TRBV2; d_gene: .; len: 15
CDR3aa: CASSSGPLSGANVLTF; CDR3nt: TGTGCCAGCAGTTCCGGACCGCTCTCTGGGGCCAACGTCCTGACTTTC; j_gene: TRBJ2-6; abundance: .; v_gene: TRBV28; d_gene: .; len: 16
CDR3aa: CASSVGQTNQPQHF; CDR3nt: TGTGCCAGCAGTGTGGGACAGACCAATCAGCCCCAGCATTTT; j_gene: TRBJ1-5; abundance: .; v_gene: TRBV28; d_gene: TRBD1; len: 14
CDR3aa: CASSSPTGGTEKLFF; CDR3nt: TGTGCCAGCAGTTCCCCGACAGGGGGGACGGAAAAACTGTTTTTT; j_gene: TRBJ1-4; abundance: .; v_gene: TRBV28; d_gene: TRBD1; len: 15
CDR3aa: CASRPTATSRELFF; CDR3nt: TGTGCCAGCAGACCCACGGCCACTAGCCGGGAGCTGTTTTTT; j_gene: TRBJ2-2; abundance: .; v_gene: TRBV6-5; d_gene: .; len: 14
CDR3aa: CASSPLRSSYEQYF; CDR3nt: TGTGCCAGCTCACCACTCAGGAGCTCCTACGAGCAGTACTTC; j_gene: TRBJ2-7; abundance: once; v_gene: TRBV18; d_gene: .; len: 14
CDR3aa: CSVGDSNQPQHF; CDR3nt: TGCAGCGTTGGGGACAGCAATCAGCCCCAGCATTTT; j_gene: TRBJ1-5; abundance: .; v_gene: TRBV29-1; d_gene: .; len: 12
CDR3aa: CASSLTGLSNQPQHF; CDR3nt: TGTGCCAGCAGTCTTACAGGGCTTAGCAATCAGCCCCAGCATTTT; j_gene: TRBJ1-5; abundance: few; v_gene: TRBV21-1; d_gene: .; len: 15
CDR3aa: CASGTALYNEQFF; CDR3nt: TGTGCCAGCGGGACAGCTCTATACAATGAGCAGTTCTTC; j_gene: TRBJ2-1; abundance: few; v_gene: TRBV12-3/TRBV12-4; d_gene: TRBD1; len: 13
CDR3aa: CASSFLSDRGPEKLFF; CDR3nt: TGTGCCAGCAGCTTTTTATCGGACAGGGGGCCGGAAAAACTGTTTTTT; j_gene: TRBJ1-4; abundance: once; v_gene: TRBV5-6; d_gene: TRBD1; len: 16
CDR3aa: CAWSVWGAKQYF; CDR3nt: TGTGCCTGGAGTGTATGGGGCGCCAAGCAGTACTTC; j_gene: TRBJ2-7; abundance: .; v_gene: TRBV30; d_gene: .; len: 12
CDR3aa: CASSFDRAYQPQHF; CDR3nt: TGTGCCAGCAGCTTCGACAGGGCGTATCAGCCCCAGCATTTT; j_gene: TRBJ1-5; abundance: few; v_gene: TRBV7-2; d_gene: TRBD1; len: 14
CDR3aa: CASRAGQVFAYEQYF; CDR3nt: TGTGCCAGCAGAGCAGGACAGGTTTTCGCCTACGAGCAGTACTTC; j_gene: TRBJ2-7; abundance: .; v_gene: TRBV2; d_gene: TRBD1; len: 15
CDR3aa: CATSRDPGGNQPQHF; CDR3nt: TGTGCCACCAGCAGAGATCCAGGTGGCAATCAGCCCCAGCATTTT; j_gene: TRBJ1-5; abundance: .; v_gene: TRBV15; d_gene: .; len: 15